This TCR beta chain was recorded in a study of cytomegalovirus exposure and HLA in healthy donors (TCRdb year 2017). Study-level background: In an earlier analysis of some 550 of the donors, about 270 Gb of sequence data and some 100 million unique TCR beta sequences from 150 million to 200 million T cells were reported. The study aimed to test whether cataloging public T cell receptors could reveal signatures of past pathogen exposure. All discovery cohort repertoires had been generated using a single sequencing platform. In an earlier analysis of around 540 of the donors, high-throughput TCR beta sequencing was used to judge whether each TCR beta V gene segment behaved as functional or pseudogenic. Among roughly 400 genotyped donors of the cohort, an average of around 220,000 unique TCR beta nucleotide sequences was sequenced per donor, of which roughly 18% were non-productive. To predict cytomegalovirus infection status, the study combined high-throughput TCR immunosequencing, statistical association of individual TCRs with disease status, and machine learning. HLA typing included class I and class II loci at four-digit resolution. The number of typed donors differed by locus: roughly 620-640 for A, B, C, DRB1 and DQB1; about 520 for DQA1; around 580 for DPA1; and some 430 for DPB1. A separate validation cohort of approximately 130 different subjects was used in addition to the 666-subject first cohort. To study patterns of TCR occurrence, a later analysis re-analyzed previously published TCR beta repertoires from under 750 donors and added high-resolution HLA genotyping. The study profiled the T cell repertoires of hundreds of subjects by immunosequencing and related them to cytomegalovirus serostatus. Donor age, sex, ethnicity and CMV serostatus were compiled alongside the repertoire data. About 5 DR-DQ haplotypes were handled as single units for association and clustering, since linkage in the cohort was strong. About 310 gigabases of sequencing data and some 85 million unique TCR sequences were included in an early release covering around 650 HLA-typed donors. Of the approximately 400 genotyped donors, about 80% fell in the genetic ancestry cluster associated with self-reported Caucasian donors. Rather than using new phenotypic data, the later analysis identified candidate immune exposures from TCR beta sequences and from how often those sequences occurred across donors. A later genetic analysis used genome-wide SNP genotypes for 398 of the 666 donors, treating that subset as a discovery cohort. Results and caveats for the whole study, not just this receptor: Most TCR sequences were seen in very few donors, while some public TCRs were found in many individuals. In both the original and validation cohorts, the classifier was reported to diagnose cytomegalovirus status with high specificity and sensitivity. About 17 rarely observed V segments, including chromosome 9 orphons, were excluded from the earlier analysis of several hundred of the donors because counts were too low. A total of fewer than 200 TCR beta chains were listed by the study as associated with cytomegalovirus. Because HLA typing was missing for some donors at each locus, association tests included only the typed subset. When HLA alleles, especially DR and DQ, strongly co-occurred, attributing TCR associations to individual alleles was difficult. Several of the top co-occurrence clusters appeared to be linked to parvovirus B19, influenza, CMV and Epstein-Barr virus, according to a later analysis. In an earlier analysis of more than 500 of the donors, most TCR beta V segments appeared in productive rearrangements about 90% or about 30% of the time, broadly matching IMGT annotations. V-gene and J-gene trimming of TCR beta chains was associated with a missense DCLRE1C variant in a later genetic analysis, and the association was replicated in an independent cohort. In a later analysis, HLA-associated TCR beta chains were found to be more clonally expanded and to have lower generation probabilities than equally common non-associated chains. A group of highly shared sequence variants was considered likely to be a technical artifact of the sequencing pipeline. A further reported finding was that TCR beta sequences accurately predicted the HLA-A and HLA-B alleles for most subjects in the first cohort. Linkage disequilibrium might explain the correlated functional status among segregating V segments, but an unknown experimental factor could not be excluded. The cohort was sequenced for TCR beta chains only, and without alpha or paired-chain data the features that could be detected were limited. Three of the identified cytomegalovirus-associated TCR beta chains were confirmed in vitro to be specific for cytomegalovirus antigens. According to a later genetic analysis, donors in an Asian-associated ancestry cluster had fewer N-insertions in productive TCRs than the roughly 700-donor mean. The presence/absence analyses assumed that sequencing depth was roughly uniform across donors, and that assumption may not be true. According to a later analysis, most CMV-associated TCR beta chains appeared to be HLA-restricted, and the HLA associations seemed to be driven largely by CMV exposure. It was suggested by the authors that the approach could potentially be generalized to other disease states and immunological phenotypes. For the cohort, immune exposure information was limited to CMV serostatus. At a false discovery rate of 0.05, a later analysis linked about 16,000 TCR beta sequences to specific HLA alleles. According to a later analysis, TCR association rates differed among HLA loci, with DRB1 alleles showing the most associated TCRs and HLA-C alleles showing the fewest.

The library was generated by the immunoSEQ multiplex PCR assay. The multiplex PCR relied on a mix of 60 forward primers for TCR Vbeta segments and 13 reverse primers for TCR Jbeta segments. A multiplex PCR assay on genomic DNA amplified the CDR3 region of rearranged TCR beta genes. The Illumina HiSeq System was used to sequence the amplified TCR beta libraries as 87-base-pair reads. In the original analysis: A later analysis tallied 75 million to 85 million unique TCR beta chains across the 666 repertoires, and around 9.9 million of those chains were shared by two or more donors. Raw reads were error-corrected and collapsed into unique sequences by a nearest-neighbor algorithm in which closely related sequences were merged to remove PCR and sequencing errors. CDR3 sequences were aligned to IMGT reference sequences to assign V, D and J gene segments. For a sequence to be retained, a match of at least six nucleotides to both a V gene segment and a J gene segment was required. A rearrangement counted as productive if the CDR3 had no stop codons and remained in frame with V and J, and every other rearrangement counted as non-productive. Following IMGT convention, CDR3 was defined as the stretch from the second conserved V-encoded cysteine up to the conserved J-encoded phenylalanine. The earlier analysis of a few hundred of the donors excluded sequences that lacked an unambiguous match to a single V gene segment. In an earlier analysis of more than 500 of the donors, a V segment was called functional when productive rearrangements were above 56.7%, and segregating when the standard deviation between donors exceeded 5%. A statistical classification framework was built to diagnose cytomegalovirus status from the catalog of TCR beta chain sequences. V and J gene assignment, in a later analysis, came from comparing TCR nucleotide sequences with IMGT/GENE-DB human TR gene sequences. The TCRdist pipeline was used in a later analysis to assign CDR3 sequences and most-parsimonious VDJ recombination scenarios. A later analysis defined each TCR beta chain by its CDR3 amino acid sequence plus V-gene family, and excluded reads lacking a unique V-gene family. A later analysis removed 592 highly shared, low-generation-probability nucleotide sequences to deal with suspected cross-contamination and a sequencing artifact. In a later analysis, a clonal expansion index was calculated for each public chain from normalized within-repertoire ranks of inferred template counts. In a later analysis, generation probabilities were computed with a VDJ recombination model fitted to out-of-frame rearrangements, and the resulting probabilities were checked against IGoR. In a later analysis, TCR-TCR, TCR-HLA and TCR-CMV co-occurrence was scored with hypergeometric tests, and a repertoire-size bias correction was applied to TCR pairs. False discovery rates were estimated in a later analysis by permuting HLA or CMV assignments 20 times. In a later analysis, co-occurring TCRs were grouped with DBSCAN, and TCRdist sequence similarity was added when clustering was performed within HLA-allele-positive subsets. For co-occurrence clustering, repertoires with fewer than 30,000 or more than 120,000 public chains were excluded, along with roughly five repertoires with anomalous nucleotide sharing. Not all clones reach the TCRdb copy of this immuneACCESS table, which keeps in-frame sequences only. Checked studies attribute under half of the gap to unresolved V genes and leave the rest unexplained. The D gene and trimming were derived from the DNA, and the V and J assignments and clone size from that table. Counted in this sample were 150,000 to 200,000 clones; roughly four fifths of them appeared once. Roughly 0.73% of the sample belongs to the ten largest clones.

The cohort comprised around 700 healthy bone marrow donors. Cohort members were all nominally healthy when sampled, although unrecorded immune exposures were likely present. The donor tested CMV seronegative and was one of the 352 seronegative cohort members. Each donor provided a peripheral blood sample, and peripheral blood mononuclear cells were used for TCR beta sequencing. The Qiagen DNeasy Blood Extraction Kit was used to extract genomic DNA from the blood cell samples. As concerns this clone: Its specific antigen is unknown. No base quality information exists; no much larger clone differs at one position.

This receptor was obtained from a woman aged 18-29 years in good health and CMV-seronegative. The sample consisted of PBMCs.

For the CDR3, the sequence is CSVSDRSYGYTF. DNA sequence: TGCAGCGTTTCGGACAGGAGCTATGGCTACACCTTC. The chain was built from TRBV29-1 and TRBJ1-2, and TRBD1 aligns with 7 junction nucleotides. The junction shows trimming of 5 bases on V and 4 bases on J, and the gene matches do not reach 4 bases of it. Measured from the cysteine to the phenylalanine, the CDR3 is 12 residues long. Kept here is only the CDR3 DNA, which spans 36 bases and is read in frame from base 1. The germline V gene specifies SQVTM as CDR1 and ANQGSEA as CDR2.